This T cell receptor beta chain was captured in a study of cytomegalovirus exposure and HLA in healthy donors (dated by TCRdb to 2015 to 2018). As for the study more broadly: An earlier analysis of around 600 of the donors reported approximately 290 Gb of sequence data and 117 million unique TCR beta sequences from about 179 million T cells. Among the roughly 400 genotyped donors, about 83% belonged to the genetic ancestry cluster associated with self-reported Caucasian donors. About five DR-DQ haplotypes were handled as single units for association and clustering, since linkage in the cohort was strong. An earlier analysis of some 500 of the donors applied high-throughput TCR beta sequencing to assess whether each TCR beta V gene segment acted as functional or pseudogenic. High-throughput TCR immunosequencing, statistical association of individual TCRs with disease status, and machine learning were combined to predict cytomegalovirus infection status. The study was designed to test whether signatures of past pathogen exposure could be identified by cataloging public T cell receptors. The study profiled the T cell repertoires of 550 to 700 subjects by immunosequencing and related them to cytomegalovirus serostatus. The later analysis used no new phenotypic data to find candidate immune exposures, relying instead on TCR beta sequences and their occurrence across donors. A later analysis re-analyzed previously published TCR beta repertoires from about 730 donors and added high-resolution HLA genotyping to study TCR occurrence patterns. The number of typed donors differed by locus: 629-630 for A, B, C, DRB1 and DQB1; 522 for DQA1; 606 for DPA1; and approximately 450 for DPB1. Across about 380 genotyped donors of the cohort, an average of 235,054 unique TCR beta nucleotide sequences per donor were sequenced, and 15% to 20% of those sequences were non-productive. Every discovery cohort repertoire had been produced on one sequencing platform. Along with the roughly 670-subject first cohort, a separate validation cohort of over a hundred different subjects was used. Both class I and class II loci were covered by HLA typing, at four-digit resolution. Donor age, sex, ethnicity and CMV serostatus were compiled together with the repertoire data. A later genetic analysis used genome-wide SNP genotypes for about 55% of the 666 donors, treating that subset as a discovery cohort. Roughly 300 gigabases of sequencing data and around 80 million unique TCR sequences made up an early release that covered under 750 HLA-typed donors. Results and caveats for the whole study, not just this receptor: In an earlier analysis of some 640 of the donors, most TCR beta V segments were observed in productive rearrangements about 90% or about 30% of the time, broadly matching IMGT annotations. An association between a missense DCLRE1C variant and V-gene and J-gene trimming of TCR beta chains was found in a later genetic analysis and replicated in an independent cohort. In both the original and validation cohorts, the classifier was reported to diagnose cytomegalovirus status with high specificity and sensitivity. Immune exposure information for the cohort was limited to CMV serostatus. Because HLA typing was missing for some donors at each locus, association tests included only the typed subset. A few of the identified cytomegalovirus-associated TCR beta chains were confirmed in vitro to be specific for cytomegalovirus antigens. A further reported finding was that TCR beta sequences accurately predicted the HLA-A and HLA-B alleles for most subjects in the first cohort. In a later analysis, HLA-associated TCR beta chains showed more clonal expansion and lower generation probabilities than non-associated chains that were equally common. Specific HLA alleles were associated with roughly 17,000 TCR beta sequences at a false discovery rate of 0.05 in a later analysis. In the study, some 160 TCR beta chains were listed as associated with cytomegalovirus. Roughly 15 rarely observed V segments, including chromosome 9 orphons, were excluded from the earlier analysis of just under 600 of the donors because counts were too low. A later analysis found that most CMV-associated TCR beta chains appeared HLA-restricted, with HLA associations seemingly driven largely by CMV exposure. Most TCR sequences were seen in very few donors, while some public TCRs were found in many individuals. A cluster of highly shared sequence variants was judged likely to be a technical artifact of the sequencing pipeline. Sequencing depth was assumed to be roughly uniform across donors in the presence/absence analyses, though that assumption may not hold. The cohort was sequenced for TCR beta chains only, and without alpha or paired-chain data the features that could be detected were limited. According to a later analysis, parvovirus B19, influenza, CMV and Epstein-Barr virus appeared linked to several top co-occurrence clusters. When HLA alleles, especially DR and DQ, strongly co-occurred, attributing TCR associations to individual alleles was difficult. The authors suggested that the approach could potentially be extended to other disease states and immunological phenotypes. Because the 87-base-pair reads could not distinguish some IMGT-functional V segments, including TRBV6-2 and TRBV6-3, those segments were excluded. According to a later genetic analysis, donors in an Asian-associated ancestry cluster had fewer N-insertions in productive TCRs than the approximately 610-donor mean. Linkage disequilibrium might explain the correlated functional status among segregating V segments, but an unknown experimental factor could not be excluded. According to a later analysis, TCR association rates differed among HLA loci, with DRB1 alleles showing the most associated TCRs and HLA-C alleles showing the fewest.

In total, 630 or so healthy bone marrow donors made up the cohort. Cohort members were all nominally healthy when sampled, although unrecorded immune exposures were likely present. The donor tested CMV seropositive, placing the donor among the 289 seropositive members of the cohort. A peripheral blood sample was collected from each donor, and TCR beta sequencing was performed on peripheral blood mononuclear cells. The Qiagen DNeasy Blood Extraction Kit was used to extract genomic DNA from the blood cell samples. Receptor amplification or capture employed the immunoSEQ multiplex PCR assay. The multiplex PCR relied on a mix of 60 forward primers for TCR Vbeta segments and 13 reverse primers for TCR Jbeta segments. A multiplex PCR assay on genomic DNA amplified the CDR3 region of rearranged TCR beta genes. Amplified TCR beta libraries were sequenced as 87-base-pair reads on the Illumina HiSeq System. In the paper's pipeline: Across the 670 or so repertoires, a later analysis counted about 81 million unique TCR beta chains, 9.5 million to 12 million of which were shared by at least two donors. Raw reads were error-corrected and collapsed into unique sequences with a nearest-neighbor algorithm that merged closely related sequences to remove PCR and sequencing errors. V, D and J gene segments were assigned by aligning CDR3 sequences to IMGT reference sequences. For a sequence to be retained, a match of at least six nucleotides was required to both a V gene segment and a J gene segment. A rearrangement was called productive if the CDR3 had no stop codons and remained in frame with V and J, and every other rearrangement was called non-productive. Following IMGT convention, CDR3 was defined as the stretch from the second conserved V-encoded cysteine up to the conserved J-encoded phenylalanine. In an earlier analysis of approximately 590 of the donors, sequences lacking an unambiguous match to a single V gene segment were excluded. An earlier analysis of a few hundred of the donors classified V segments as functional when productive rearrangements were above 56.7% and as segregating when the standard deviation between donors was above 5%. A statistical classification framework was built to diagnose cytomegalovirus status from the catalog of TCR beta chain sequences. In a later analysis, TCR nucleotide sequences were compared against IMGT/GENE-DB human TR gene sequences so that V and J genes could be assigned. A later analysis assigned CDR3 sequences and most-parsimonious VDJ recombination scenarios with the TCRdist pipeline. In a later analysis, every TCR beta chain was defined by the combination of its CDR3 amino acid sequence and its V-gene family, and reads without a unique V-gene family were dropped. A later analysis removed several hundred highly shared, low-generation-probability nucleotide sequences to deal with suspected cross-contamination and a sequencing artifact. For each public chain, a later analysis derived a clonal expansion index from normalized ranks of inferred template counts within each repertoire. In a later analysis, generation probabilities were computed with a VDJ recombination model fitted to out-of-frame rearrangements, and the resulting probabilities were checked against IGoR. In a later analysis, hypergeometric tests were used to score TCR-TCR, TCR-HLA and TCR-CMV co-occurrence, with a repertoire-size bias correction applied to TCR pairs. A later analysis estimated false discovery rates by permuting HLA or CMV assignments 20 times. In a later analysis, co-occurring TCRs were grouped with DBSCAN, and TCRdist sequence similarity was added when clustering was performed within HLA-allele-positive subsets. Co-occurrence clustering excluded repertoires with fewer than 30,000 or more than 120,000 public chains, plus five with anomalous nucleotide sharing. TCRdb limited this immuneACCESS table to in-frame rearrangements with V and J called. A share of clones is missing; checked studies link under half to unresolved V genes, and the rest is unexplained. V, J and clone size are taken as reported in that table, and D and trimming were inferred from the DNA itself. This sample holds approximately 120,000 clones; under 80% were observed only once. About 13% of the sample belongs to the ten largest clones.

V trim: 0 bases; J trim: 2 bases; unmatched bases: 1. From a lookup of the germline V gene, CDR1 and CDR2 are SGHVS and FNYEAQ. Spanning cysteine to phenylalanine, the CDR3 consists of 14 amino acids. Only the CDR3 region is kept as DNA, spanning 42 bases read in frame from base 1. As for this clone: The antigen this receptor binds is unknown. No qualities accompany the bases; no much larger clone lies one base away.

Sequencing was carried out using PBMCs. The V and J genes are TRBV7-6 and TRBJ2-7; 7 nucleotides in the junction match TRBD1. This receptor was taken from a woman aged 55-75 years in good health and CMV-seropositive. The DNA reads TGTGCCAGCAGCTTAGCGGGGACAGCCTACGAGCAGTACTTC. Translated, this is CASSLAGTAYEQYF.